This T cell receptor (beta chain) was sequenced in a study of blood T cell repertoires in COVID-19. Study overall: Samples came from the United States, Italy and Spain, spanning acute and convalescent COVID-19.

Methods used by the authors: Estimates of nucleated cell counts were drawn from the amplification of reference gene primers. The data were produced by immunoSEQ multiplex PCR, yet TCRdb's version contains in-frame clones alone and is incomplete. Clonal size and the V and J genes are those of that table, whereas D and trimming came from the DNA. The sample has 200,000 to 250,000 clones; 75% to 90% are singletons. Enrolled during active infection, Seattle patients were then followed longitudinally. CDR3 size: 16 residues. Germline loops: CDR1 KGHSY, CDR2 FQNENV. Trimming took 2 bases from V and 3 from J, leaving 14 bases between them.

This chain uses TRBV16 with TRBJ1-5, with no clear D. The TCR was taken from a woman aged 65 to 85 with COVID-19, enrolled during active disease. The sequencing sample was made of peripheral blood. The CDR3 nucleotides are TGTGCCAGCAGCCAACGTACAGATCCGGCCAATCAGCCCCAGCATTTT. Protein product: CASSQRTDPANQPQHF. The full variable domain, completed using reference TRBV16 and TRBJ1-5, is GEEVAQTPKHLVRGEGQKAKLYCAPIKGHSYVFWYQQVLKNEFKFLISFQNENVFDETGMPKERFSAKCLPNSPCSLEIQATKLEDSAVYFCASSQRTDPANQPQHFGDGTRLSIL.